This T cell receptor beta chain was observed in a study of OX40 agonist ivuxolimab in advanced cancers. A word on this clone: What it binds is unknown.

The data were produced by immunoSEQ multiplex PCR, yet TCRdb's version contains in-frame clones alone and is incomplete. The sample holds approximately 67,000 clones, about four fifths seen once. After removal of 1 base from V and 5 bases from J, the junction contained 5 bases not matched to a gene. Germline V lookup: CDR1 SNHLY, CDR2 FYNNEI. The CDR3 is 15 residues long. Findings of the study overall: Some patients who did not respond also had low normalized T-cell clonal expansion. Compared with others, partial responders at 0.1-3.0 mg/kg displayed clonal expansion among the lowest.

The rearrangement joins TRBV2 to TRBJ2-5; 9 nucleotides agree with TRBD2. Sample: CD4+ or CD8+ T cells sorted from blood, taken in a trial of the OX40 agonist ivuxolimab. The source of this sequence is an adult with an advanced solid tumor such as melanoma, head and neck, liver or kidney cancer. The CDR3 DNA reads TGTGCCAGCAGTGAAGAGCTAGCGGGACGGGAGACCCAGTACTTC. Translated, it gives CASSEELAGRETQYF.